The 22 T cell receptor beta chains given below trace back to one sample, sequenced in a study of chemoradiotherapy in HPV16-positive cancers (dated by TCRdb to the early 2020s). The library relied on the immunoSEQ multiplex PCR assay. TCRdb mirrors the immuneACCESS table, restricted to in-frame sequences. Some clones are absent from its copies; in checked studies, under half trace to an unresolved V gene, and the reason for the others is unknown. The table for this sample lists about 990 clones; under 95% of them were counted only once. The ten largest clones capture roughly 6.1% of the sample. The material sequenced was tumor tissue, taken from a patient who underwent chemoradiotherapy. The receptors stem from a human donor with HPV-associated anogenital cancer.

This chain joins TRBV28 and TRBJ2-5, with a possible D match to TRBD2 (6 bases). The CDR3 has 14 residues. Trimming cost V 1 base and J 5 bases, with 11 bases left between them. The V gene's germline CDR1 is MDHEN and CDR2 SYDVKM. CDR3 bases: TGTGCCAGCAGTTTATCAGGCGGGGCGGAGACCCAGTACTTC. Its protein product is CASSLSGGAETQYF.

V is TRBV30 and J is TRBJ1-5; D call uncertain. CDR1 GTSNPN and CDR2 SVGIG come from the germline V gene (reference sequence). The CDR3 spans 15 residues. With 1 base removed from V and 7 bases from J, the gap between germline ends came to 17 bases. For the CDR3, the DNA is TGTGCCTGGAGTGCGCCCAACCCGGTGGGGCAGCCCCAGCATTTT. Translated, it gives CAWSAPNPVGQPQHF. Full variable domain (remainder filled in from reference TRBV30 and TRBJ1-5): SQTIHQWPATLVQPVGSPLSLECTVEGTSNPNLYWYRQAAGRGLQLLFYSVGIGQISSEVPQNLSASRPQDRQFILSSKKLLLSDSGFYLCAWSAPNPVGQPQHFGDGTRLSIL.

The CDR3 here is CASRRGPNQPQHF. The CDR3 DNA sequence: TGTGCCAGTAGGAGGGGACCCAATCAGCCCCAGCATTTT. This rearrangement joins TRBV19 to TRBJ1-5, with a possible D match to TRBD1 (5 bases). The germline V gene encodes CDR1 LNHDA and CDR2 SQIVND (reference sequence). This CDR3 contains 13 residues. Between the trimmed V and J ends, which lost 6 bases and 3 bases, there was a span of 9 bases.

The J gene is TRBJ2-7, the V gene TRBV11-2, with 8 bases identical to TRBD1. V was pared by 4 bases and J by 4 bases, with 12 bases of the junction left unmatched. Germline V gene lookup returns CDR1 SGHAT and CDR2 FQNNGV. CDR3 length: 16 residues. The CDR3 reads CASSSPSDRAPYEQYF. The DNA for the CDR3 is TGTGCCAGCAGCTCGCCCTCGGACAGGGCCCCTTACGAGCAGTACTTC. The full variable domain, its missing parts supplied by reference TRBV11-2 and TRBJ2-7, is EAGVAQSPRYKIIEKRQSVAFWCNPISGHATLYWYQQILGQGPKLLIQFQNNGVVDDSQLPKDRFSAERLKGVDSTLKIQPAKLEDSAVYLCASSSPSDRAPYEQYFGPGTRLTVT.

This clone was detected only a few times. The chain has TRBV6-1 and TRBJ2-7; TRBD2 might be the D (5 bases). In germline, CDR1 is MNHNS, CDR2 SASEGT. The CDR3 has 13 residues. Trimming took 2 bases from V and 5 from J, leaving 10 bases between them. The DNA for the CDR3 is TGTGCCAGCAGTGAAAGGGAGACAAACGAGCAGTACTTC. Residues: CASSERETNEQYF.

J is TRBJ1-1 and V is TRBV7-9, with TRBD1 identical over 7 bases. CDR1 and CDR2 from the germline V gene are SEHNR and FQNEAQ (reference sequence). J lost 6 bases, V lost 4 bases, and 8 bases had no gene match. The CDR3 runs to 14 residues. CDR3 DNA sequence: TGTGCCAGCAGCTCCCTGACAGGGAGCCCTGAAGCTTTCTTT. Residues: CASSSLTGSPEAFF.

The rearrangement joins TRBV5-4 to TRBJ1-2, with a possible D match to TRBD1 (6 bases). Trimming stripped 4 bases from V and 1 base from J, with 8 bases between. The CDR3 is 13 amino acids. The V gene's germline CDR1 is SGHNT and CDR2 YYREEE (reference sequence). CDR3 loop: CASSQDSNYGYTF. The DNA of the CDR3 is TGTGCCAGCAGCCAGGACAGTAACTATGGCTACACCTTC.

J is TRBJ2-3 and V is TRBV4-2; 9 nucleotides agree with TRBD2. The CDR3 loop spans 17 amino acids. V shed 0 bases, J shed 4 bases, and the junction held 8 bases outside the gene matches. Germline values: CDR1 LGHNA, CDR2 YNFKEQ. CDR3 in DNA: TGTGCCAGCAGCCAAGACCCACGCGGGGGGGGCGCAGATACGCAGTATTTT. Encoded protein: CASSQDPRGGGADTQYF.

In DNA, the CDR3 is TGTGCCAGCAGTGACTCGGGGACAGATTACAATGAGCAGTTCTTC. Protein: CASSDSGTDYNEQFF. The chain employs TRBV6-4 and TRBJ2-1; 7 nucleotides align to TRBD1. This CDR3 has 15 residues. Germline loops: CDR1 MRHNA, CDR2 SNTAGT. With V trimmed by 0 bases and J by 4 bases, 3 bases remained unmatched.

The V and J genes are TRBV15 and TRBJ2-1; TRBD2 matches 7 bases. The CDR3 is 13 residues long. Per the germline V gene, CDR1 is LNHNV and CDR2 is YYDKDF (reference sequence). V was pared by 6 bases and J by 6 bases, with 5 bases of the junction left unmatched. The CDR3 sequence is CATSPRLANEQFF. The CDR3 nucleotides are TGTGCCACCAGTCCTCGACTAGCCAATGAGCAGTTCTTC.

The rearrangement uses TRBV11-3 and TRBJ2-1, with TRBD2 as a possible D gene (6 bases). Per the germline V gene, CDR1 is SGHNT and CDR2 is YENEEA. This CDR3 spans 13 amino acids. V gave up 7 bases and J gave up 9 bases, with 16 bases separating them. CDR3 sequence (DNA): TGTGCCAGCAAGGAGGGGCCTACGAGTGAGCAGTTCTTC. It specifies CASKEGPTSEQFF. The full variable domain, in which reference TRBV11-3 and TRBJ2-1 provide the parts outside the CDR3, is EAGVVQSPRYKIIEKKQPVAFWCNPISGHNTLYWYLQNLGQGPELLIRYENEEAVDDSQLPKDRFSAERLKGVDSTLKIQPAELGDSAVYLCASKEGPTSEQFFGPGTRLTVL.

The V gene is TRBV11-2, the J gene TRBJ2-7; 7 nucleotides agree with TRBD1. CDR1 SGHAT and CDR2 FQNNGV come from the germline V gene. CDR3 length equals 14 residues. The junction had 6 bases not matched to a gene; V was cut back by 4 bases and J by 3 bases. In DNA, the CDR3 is TGTGCCAGCAGCTCGACAGGGAATCGCTACGAGCAGTACTTC. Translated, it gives CASSSTGNRYEQYF.

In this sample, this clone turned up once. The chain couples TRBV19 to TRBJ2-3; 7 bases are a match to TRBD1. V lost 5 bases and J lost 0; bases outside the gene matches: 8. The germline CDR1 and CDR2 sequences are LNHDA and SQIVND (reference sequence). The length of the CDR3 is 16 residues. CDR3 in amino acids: CASSGDSTPSTDTQYF. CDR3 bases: TGTGCCAGTAGTGGGGACAGTACCCCTAGCACAGATACGCAGTATTTT. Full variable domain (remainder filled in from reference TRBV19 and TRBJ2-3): DGGITQSPKYLFRKEGQNVTLSCEQNLNHDAMYWYRQDPGQGLRLIYYSQIVNDFQKGDIAEGYSVSREKKESFPLTVTSAQKNPTAFYLCASSGDSTPSTDTQYFGPGTRLTVL.

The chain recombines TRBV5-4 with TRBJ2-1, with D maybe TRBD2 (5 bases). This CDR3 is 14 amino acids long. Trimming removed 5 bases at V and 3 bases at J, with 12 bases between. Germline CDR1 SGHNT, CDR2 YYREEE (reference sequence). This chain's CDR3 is CASRSEARYNEQFF. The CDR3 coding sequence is TGTGCCAGCAGGTCGGAGGCCCGCTACAATGAGCAGTTCTTC.

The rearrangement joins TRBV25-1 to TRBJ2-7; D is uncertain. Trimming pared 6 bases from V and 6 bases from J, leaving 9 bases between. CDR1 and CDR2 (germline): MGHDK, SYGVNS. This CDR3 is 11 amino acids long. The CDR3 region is CASSRQGEQYF. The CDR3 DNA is TGTGCCAGCAGCAGACAAGGCGAGCAGTACTTC.

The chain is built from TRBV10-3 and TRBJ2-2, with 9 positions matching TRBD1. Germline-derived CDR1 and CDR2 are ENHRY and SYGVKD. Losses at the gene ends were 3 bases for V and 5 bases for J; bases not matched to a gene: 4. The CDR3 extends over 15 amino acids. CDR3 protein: CAISDGDRVTGELFF. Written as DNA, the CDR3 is TGTGCCATCAGTGATGGGGACAGGGTTACCGGGGAGCTGTTTTTT.

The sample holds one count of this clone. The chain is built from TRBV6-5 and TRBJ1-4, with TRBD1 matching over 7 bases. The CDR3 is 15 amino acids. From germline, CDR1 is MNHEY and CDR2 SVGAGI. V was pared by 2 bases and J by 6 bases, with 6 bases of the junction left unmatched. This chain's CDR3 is CASSYKGQFYEKLFF. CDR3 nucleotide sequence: TGTGCCAGCAGTTACAAGGGACAGTTTTATGAAAAACTGTTTTTT.

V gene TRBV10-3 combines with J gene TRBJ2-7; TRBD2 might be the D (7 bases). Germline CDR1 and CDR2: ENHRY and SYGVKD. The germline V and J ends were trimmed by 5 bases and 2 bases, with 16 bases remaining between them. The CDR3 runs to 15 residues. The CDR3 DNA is TGTGCCATCAGTCCTAGGGGGGGGGTTACCTACGAGCAGTACTTC. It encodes CAISPRGGVTYEQYF.

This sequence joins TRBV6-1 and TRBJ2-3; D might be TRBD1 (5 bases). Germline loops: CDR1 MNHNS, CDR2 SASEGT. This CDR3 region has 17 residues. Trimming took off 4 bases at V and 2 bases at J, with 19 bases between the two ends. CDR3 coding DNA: TGTGCCAGCAGTGCTCTCGAAGGGCAGGGCCCCACAGATACGCAGTATTTT. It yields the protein CASSALEGQGPTDTQYF.

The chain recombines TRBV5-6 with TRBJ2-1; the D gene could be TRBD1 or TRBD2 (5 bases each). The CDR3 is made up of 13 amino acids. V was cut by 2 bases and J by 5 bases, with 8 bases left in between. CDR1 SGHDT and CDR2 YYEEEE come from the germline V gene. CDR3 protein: CASSFGTNNEQFF. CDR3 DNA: TGTGCCAGCAGCTTTGGGACCAACAATGAGCAGTTCTTC. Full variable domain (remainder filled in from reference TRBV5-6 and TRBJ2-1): DAGVTQSPTHLIKTRGQQVTLRCSPKSGHDTVSWYQQALGQGPQFIFQYYEEEERQRGNFPDRFSGHQFPNYSSELNVNALLLGDSALYLCASSFGTNNEQFFGPGTRLTVL.

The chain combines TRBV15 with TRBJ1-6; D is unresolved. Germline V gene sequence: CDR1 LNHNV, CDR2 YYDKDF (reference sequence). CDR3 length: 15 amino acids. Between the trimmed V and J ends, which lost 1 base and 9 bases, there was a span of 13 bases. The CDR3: CATSRAQEGASPLHF. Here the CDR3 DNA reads TGTGCCACCAGCAGAGCACAAGAGGGTGCTTCACCCCTCCACTTT.

DNA for the CDR3: TGTGCCAGCCGGGACACAACGAACACCGGGGAGCTGTTTTTT. Its translation is CASRDTTNTGELFF. The J gene is TRBJ2-2, the V gene TRBV18; maybe TRBD1 (6 bases). CDR1 and CDR2 from the germline V gene are KGHSH and LQKENI. The ends were cut back, 8 bases at V and 0 bases at J, with 10 bases in the middle. The CDR3 is 14 residues long.